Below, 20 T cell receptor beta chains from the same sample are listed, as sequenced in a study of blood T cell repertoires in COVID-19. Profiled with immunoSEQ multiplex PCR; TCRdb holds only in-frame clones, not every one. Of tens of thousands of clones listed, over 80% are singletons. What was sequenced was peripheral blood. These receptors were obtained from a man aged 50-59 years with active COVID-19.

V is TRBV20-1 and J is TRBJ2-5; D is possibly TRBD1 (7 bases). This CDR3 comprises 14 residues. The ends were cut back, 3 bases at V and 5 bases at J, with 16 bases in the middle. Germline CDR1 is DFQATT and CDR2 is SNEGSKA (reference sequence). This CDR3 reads CSASQGGSRETQYF. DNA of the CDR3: TGCAGTGCTAGTCAGGGGGGTAGTCGGGAGACCCAGTACTTC.

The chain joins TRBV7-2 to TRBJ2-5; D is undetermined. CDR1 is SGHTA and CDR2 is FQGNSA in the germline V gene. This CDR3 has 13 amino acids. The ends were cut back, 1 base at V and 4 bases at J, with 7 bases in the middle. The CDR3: CASSLERRETQYF. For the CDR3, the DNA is TGTGCCAGCAGCTTAGAACGGAGAGAGACCCAGTACTTC.

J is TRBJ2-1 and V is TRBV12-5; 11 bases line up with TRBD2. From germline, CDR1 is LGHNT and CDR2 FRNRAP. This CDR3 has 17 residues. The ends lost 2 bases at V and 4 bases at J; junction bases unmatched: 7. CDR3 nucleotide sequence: TGTGCTAGTGGTTTGCTCCCTAGCGGGGGGTGGTACAATGAGCAGTTCTTC. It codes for CASGLLPSGGWYNEQFF.

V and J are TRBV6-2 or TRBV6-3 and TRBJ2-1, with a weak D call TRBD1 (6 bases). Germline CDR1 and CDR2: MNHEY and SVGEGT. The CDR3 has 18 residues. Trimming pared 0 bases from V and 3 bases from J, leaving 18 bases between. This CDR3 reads CASSYSAGAGYVYNEQFF. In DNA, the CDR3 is TGTGCCAGCAGTTACTCTGCAGGGGCAGGCTATGTCTACAATGAGCAGTTCTTC.

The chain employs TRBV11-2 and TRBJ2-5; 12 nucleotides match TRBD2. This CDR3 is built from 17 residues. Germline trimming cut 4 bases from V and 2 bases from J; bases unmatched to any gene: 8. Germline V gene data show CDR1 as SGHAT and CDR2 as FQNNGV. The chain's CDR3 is CASSSRTSGRSQETQYF. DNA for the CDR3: TGTGCCAGCAGCTCAAGAACTAGCGGGAGGAGTCAAGAGACCCAGTACTTC.

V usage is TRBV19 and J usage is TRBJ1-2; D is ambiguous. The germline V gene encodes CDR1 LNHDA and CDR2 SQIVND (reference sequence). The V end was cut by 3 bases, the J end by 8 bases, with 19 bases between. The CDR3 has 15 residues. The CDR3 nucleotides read TGTGCCAGTAGTATCTTTTTGAGGGAGTTCGAAGGCTACACCTTC. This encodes CASSIFLREFEGYTF.

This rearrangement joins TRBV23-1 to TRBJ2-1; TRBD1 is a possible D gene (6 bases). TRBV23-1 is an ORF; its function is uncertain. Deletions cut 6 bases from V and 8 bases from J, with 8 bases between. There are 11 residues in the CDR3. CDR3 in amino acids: CASRQGYEQFF. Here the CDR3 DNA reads TGCGCCAGCAGACAGGGCTATGAGCAGTTCTTC.

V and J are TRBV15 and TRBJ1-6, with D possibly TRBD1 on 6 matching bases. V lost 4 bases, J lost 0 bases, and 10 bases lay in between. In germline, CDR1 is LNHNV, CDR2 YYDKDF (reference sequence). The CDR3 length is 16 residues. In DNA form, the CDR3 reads TGTGCCACCAGCACTAGACAGGCCTCCTATAATTCACCCCTCCACTTT. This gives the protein CATSTRQASYNSPLHF. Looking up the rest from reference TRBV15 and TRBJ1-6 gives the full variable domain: DAMVIQNPRYQVTQFGKPVTLSCSQTLNHNVMYWYQQKSSQAPKLLFHYYDKDFNNEADTPDNFQSRRPNTSFCFLDIRSPGLGDTAMYLCATSTRQASYNSPLHFGNGTRLTVT.

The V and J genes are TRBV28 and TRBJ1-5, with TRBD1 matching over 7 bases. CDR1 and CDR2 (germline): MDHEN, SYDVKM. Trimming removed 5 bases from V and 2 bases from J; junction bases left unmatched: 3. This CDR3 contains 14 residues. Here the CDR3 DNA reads TGTGCCAGCAGTAAAGGGGGCGGCAATCAGCCCCAGCATTTT. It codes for CASSKGGGNQPQHF.

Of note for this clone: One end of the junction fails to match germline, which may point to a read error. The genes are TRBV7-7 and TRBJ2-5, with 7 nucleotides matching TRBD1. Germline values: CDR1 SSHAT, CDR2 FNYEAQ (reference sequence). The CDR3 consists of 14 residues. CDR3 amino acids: CASSPVTGVETQYF. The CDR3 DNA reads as TGTGCTAGCAGCCCAGTCACAGGGGTGGAGACCCAGTACTTC.

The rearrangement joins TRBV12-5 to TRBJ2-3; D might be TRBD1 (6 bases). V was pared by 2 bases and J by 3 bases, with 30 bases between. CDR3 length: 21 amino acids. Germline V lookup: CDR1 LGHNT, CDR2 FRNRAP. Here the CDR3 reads CASGLSPGTLNYPGRTDTQYF. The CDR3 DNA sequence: TGTGCTAGTGGTTTGTCCCCCGGGACACTTAACTACCCCGGTCGGACAGATACGCAGTATTTT.

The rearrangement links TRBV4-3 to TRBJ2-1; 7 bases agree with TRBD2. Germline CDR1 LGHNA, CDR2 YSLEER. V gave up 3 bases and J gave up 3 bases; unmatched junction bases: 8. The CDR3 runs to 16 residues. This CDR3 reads CASSQASGTIYNEQFF. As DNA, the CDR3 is TGCGCCAGCAGCCAGGCAAGCGGGACTATCTACAATGAGCAGTTCTTC.

In nucleotides, the CDR3 is TGTGCCAGTACACGACAGGGTACGGGGGAGCAGTACTTC. It codes for CASTRQGTGEQYF. The chain employs TRBV19 and TRBJ2-7; TRBD1 agrees at 7 bases. The V gene end was trimmed by 7 bases and the J gene end by 7 bases; junction bases not matched to a gene: 10. CDR1 is LNHDA, CDR2 SQIVND, per germline (reference sequence). The CDR3 consists of 13 residues.

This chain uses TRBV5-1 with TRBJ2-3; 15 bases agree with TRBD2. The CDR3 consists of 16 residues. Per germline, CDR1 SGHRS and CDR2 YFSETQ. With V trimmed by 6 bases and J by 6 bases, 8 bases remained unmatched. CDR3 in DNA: TGCGCCAGCACTTACGGGACTAGCGGGAGGAGTGATACGCAGTATTTT. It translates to CASTYGTSGRSDTQYF. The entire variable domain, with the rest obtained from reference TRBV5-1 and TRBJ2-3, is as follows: KAGVTQTPRYLIKTRGQQVTLSCSPISGHRSVSWYQQTPGQGLQFLFEYFSETQRNKGNFPGRFSGRQFSNSRSEMNVSTLELGDSALYLCASTYGTSGRSDTQYFGPGTRLTVL.

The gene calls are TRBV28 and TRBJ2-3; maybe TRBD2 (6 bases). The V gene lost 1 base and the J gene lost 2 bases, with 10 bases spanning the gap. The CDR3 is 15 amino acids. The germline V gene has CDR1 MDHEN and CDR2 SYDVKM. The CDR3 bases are TGTGCCAGCAGTTTATCCGGGGGTACCACAGATACGCAGTATTTT. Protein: CASSLSGGTTDTQYF.

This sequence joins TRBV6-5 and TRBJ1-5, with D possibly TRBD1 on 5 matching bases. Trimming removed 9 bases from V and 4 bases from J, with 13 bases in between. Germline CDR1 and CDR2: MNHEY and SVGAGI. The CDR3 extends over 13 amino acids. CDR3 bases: TGTGCCAGTTCTCGACAGACGAATCAGCCCCAGCATTTT. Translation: CASSRQTNQPQHF.

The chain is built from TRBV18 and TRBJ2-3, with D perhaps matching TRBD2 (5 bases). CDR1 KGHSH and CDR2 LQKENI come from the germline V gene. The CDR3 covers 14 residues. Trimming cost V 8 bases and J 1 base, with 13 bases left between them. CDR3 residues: CASRSQRRTDTQYF. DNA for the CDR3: TGTGCCAGCCGGAGTCAGCGGCGCACAGATACGCAGTATTTT.

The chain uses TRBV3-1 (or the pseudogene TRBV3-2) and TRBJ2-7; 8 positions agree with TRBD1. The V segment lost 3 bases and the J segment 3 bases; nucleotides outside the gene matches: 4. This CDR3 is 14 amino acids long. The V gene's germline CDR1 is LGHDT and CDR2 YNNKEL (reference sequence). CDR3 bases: TGTGCCAGCAGCCATTGGGACAGGAACTACGAGCAGTACTTC. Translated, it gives CASSHWDRNYEQYF.

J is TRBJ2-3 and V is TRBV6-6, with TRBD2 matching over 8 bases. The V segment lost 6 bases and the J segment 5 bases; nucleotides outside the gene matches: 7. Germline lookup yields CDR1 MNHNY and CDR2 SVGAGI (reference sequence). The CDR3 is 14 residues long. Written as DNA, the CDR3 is TGTGCCAGCAGCCCAGCGGGGGCGAAAGATACGCAGTATTTT. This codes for CASSPAGAKDTQYF.

The CDR3 is CASSSREYNEQFF. The CDR3 bases are TGTGCCAGCAGTTCGCGGGAGTACAATGAGCAGTTCTTC. The chain has TRBV6-6 and TRBJ2-1; the match to TRBD2 covers 7 bases. From germline, CDR1 is MNHNY and CDR2 SVGAGI (reference sequence). The CDR3 consists of 13 residues. The junction had 1 base not matched to a gene; V was cut back by 4 bases and J by 4 bases.